Described below is a single TCR beta chain sequence and its context. These data come from a study of cytomegalovirus exposure and HLA in healthy donors. With 60 Vbeta and 13 Jbeta primers, the PCR was carried out. Method: immunoSEQ multiplex PCR; TCRdb's copy keeps in-frame clones and lacks some. The profile shows roughly 97,000 clones, over 75% of them singletons. This TCR came from a woman between 18 and 29 years old in good health and CMV-seropositive. The material sequenced was PBMCs.

The CDR3 protein is CASSTETPYEQYF. CDR3 nucleotides: TGTGCCAGCAGTACAGAGACCCCCTACGAGCAGTACTTC. The V call is TRBV28, the J call TRBJ2-7; no clear D gene. The V gene's germline CDR1 is MDHEN and CDR2 SYDVKM. The CDR3 runs to 13 residues. V was cut by 5 bases and J by 2 bases, with 10 bases left in between.